These T cell receptor beta chains were read from a single sample in a study of circulating and synovial CD4+ cells in juvenile arthritis. Produced via immunoSEQ multiplex PCR; TCRdb's table is partial and in-frame only. The table includes about 33,000 clones, more than 90% detected once. Sequences were obtained from CD4+ T cells from blood. These TCRs come from a human donor with juvenile idiopathic arthritis. CDR3s include the opening cysteine and the closing phenylalanine or tryptophan. D genes are given only for firm matches. Size values are once, few and many counts, or a class for expanded clones, and some rows have none.

TRBD2,TRBJ2-3,TRBV5-1,-,TGCGCCAGCAGCTTGGGGCGGACTAGCGGGAGCACAGATACGCAGTATTTT,CASSLGRTSGSTDTQYF
-,TRBJ1-2,TRBV9,-,TGTGCCAGCAGCGTAGTTCCCCCGGAGGTTACCGACGGGGGCTACACCTTC,CASSVVPPEVTDGGYTF
TRBD2,TRBJ2-2,TRBV5-8,-,TGTGCCAGCAGCGTCGCGGGGGGCACGAACACCGGGGAGCTGTTTTTT,CASSVAGGTNTGELFF
-,TRBJ2-3,TRBV5-1,-,TGCGCCAGCAGCCCCGGGGGAGTAGATACGCAGTATTTT,CASSPGGVDTQYF
-,TRBJ1-6,TRBV19,-,TGTGCCAGTAGCCCACTAAATTCCGGGAGGGGCAATAATTCACCCCTCCACTTT,CASSPLNSGRGNNSPLHF
TRBD2,TRBJ2-7,TRBV11-2,-,TGTGCCAGCAGCTCCCCGTTCGGGACTAAGATCTACGAGCAGTACTTC,CASSSPFGTKIYEQYF
-,TRBJ2-2,TRBV5-1,-,TGCGCCAGCAGCCTACGGCAGGGCGGGGAGCTGTTTTTT,CASSLRQGGELFF
TRBD2,TRBJ2-1,TRBV5-4,-,TGTGCCAGCAGCTCCTTCGGACTAGAAGGTCTGATGTGGCAGTTCTTC,CASSSFGLEGLMWQFF
-,TRBJ2-5,TRBV28,-,TGTGCCACCCACCGGGAGACCCAGTACTTC,CATHRETQYF
-,TRBJ2-3,TRBV5-1,-,TGCGCCAGCAGCTTGGCCAGGGTTAGCACAGATACGCAGTATTTT,CASSLARVSTDTQYF
TRBD2,TRBJ2-7,TRBV19,few,TGTGCCAGTAGTATTGGGGGAGGGTCCTACGAGCAGTACTTC,CASSIGGGSYEQYF
-,TRBJ2-7,TRBV7-2,-,TGTGCCAGCAGCTTAGACTCGGGTCCTGGCGAGCAGTACTTC,CASSLDSGPGEQYF
-,TRBJ1-3,TRBV7-9,-,TGTGCCAGCAGCCTAGGAGGTGGGGCGCCAGGAAACACCATATATTTT,CASSLGGGAPGNTIYF
TRBD2,TRBJ2-7,TRBV6-5,once,TGTGCCTTGGGTAGCGGGCCCTATATGGAGCAGTACTTC,CALGSGPYMEQYF
-,TRBJ1-1,TRBV4-3,-,TGCGCCAGCAGCCAAGTAAGCGGGGGCGCGCTCAACACTGAAGCTTTCTTT,CASSQVSGGALNTEAFF
TRBD1,TRBJ1-2,TRBV2,-,TGTGCCAGCAGTGAACGCAGGGGGTATGGCTACACCTTC,CASSERRGYGYTF
-,TRBJ1-1,TRBV7-2,-,TGTGCCAGCAGCTTATTCTCGGGGAACACTGAAGCTTTCTTT,CASSLFSGNTEAFF
TRBD1,TRBJ1-2,TRBV18,-,TGTGCCAGCTCAGGAGGACAGGCAGACGGCTACACCTTC,CASSGGQADGYTF
TRBD1,TRBJ2-7,TRBV5-1,-,TGCGCCAGCAGCCTCCGGGACAGGGAGGACGAGCAGTACTTC,CASSLRDREDEQYF
TRBD2,TRBJ2-7,TRBV7-2,once,TGTGCCAGCAGCTTAGCGCGGGCAGGGAGGGTCCGGGAGCAGTACTTC,CASSLARAGRVREQYF
-,TRBJ2-4,TRBV21-1,-,TGTGCCACCACCAGGACTAGCGGGAGCCGGGCCAAAAACATTCAGTACTTC,CATTRTSGSRAKNIQYF
-,TRBJ2-3,TRBV9,-,TGTGCCAGCAGCGTAGAGCCGAGCACAGATACGCAGTATTTT,CASSVEPSTDTQYF
TRBD1,TRBJ1-5,TRBV5-6,-,TGTGCCAGCAGCCGAACGACTGGGACAGGCCATCAGCCCCAGCATTTT,CASSRTTGTGHQPQHF
TRBD1,TRBJ1-5,TRBV27,-,TGTGCCAGCAGTTCACGACAGGGGGGTCATCAGCCCCAGCATTTT,CASSSRQGGHQPQHF
-,TRBJ2-7,TRBV2,-,TGTGCCAGCAGTGTTAGGCAGGTCTCCTACGAGCAGTACTTC,CASSVRQVSYEQYF
-,TRBJ1-1,TRBV9,-,TGTGCCAGCAGCGTGCGCCCGGGGGTAGGGACTGAAGCTTTCTTT,CASSVRPGVGTEAFF
TRBD2,TRBJ2-7,TRBV19,once,TGTGCCAGTAGTATCCAGCCTAGCGGCGACTACGAGCAGTACTTC,CASSIQPSGDYEQYF
-,TRBJ2-5,TRBV28,-,TGTGCCAGCAGTTTGGAGCGGACCCAGTACTTC,CASSLERTQYF
TRBD2,TRBJ2-4,TRBV7-2,-,TGTGCCAGCAGCTCCGCGGGACTAGCGGGGCCCGGCTTTAAGTACTTC,CASSSAGLAGPGFKYF
-,TRBJ1-2,TRBV20-1,once,TGCAGTGAGGGGGTTAACTATGGCTACACCTTC,CSEGVNYGYTF
TRBD2,TRBJ2-1,TRBV30,-,TGTGCCTGGAGCACTCCTTTTACTAGCGGGAGCAGCAATGAGCAGTTCTTC,CAWSTPFTSGSSNEQFF
-,TRBJ1-3,TRBV7-2,-,TGTGCCAGCAGCTTAGGGTCAGGGTCCGGAAACACCATATATTTT,CASSLGSGSGNTIYF
TRBD1,TRBJ2-7,TRBV11-2,-,TGTGCCAGCAGCATGGGACAGACCTACGAGCAGTACTTC,CASSMGQTYEQYF
-,TRBJ1-5,TRBV27,-,TGTGCCAGCAGTTTCGGCAGGGCAAATCAGCCCCAGCATTTT,CASSFGRANQPQHF
-,TRBJ1-5,TRBV9,-,TGTGCCAGCAGCGTAGAGGGGTCTAGCAATCAGCCCCAGCATTTT,CASSVEGSSNQPQHF
-,TRBJ2-7,TRBV6-5,-,TGTGCCAGCAGTCCATGGGGACACTCCCCCTACGAGCAGTACTTC,CASSPWGHSPYEQYF
TRBD2,TRBJ2-5,TRBV5-4,-,TGTGCCAGCGGAAATAGCGGGGGGTACCAAGAGACCCAGTACTTC,CASGNSGGYQETQYF
TRBD1,TRBJ2-6,TRBV18,-,TGTGCCAGCTCGCTGACAGGGCTCGGGGCCAACGTCCTGACTTTC,CASSLTGLGANVLTF
TRBD1,TRBJ2-2,TRBV7-2,-,TGTGCCAGCAGCCGGGACAGGGAAAACACCGGGGAGCTGTTTTTT,CASSRDRENTGELFF
-,TRBJ2-7,TRBV7-9,-,TGTGCCAGCAGCTTAGTAGGACAAGCCTACGAGCAGTACTTC,CASSLVGQAYEQYF